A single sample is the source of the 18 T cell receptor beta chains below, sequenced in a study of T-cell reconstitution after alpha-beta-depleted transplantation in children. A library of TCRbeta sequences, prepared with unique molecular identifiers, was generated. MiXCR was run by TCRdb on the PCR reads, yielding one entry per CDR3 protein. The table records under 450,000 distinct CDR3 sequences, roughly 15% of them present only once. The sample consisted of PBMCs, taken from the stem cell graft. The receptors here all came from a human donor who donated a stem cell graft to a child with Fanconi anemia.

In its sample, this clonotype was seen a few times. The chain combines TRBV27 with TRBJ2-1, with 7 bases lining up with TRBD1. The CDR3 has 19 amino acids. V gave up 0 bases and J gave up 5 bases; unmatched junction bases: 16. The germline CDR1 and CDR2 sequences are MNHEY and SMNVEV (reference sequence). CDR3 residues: CASSLSGTVWGQNNNEQFF. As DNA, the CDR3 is TGTGCCAGCAGTTTATCCGGCACTGTCTGGGGACAGAACAACAATGAGCAGTTCTTC.

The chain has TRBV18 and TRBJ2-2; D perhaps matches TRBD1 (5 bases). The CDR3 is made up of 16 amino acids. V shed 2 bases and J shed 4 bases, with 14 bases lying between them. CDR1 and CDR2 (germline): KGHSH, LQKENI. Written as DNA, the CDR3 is TGTGCCAGCTCACCAGGGCGTGTGGGGCTCACCGGGGAGCTGTTTTTT. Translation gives CASSPGRVGLTGELFF.

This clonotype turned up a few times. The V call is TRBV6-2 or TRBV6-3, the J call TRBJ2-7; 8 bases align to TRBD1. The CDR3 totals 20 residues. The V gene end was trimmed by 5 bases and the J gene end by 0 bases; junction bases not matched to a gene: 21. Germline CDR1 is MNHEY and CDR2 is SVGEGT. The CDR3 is CASSPMADRALLSVSYEQYV. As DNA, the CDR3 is TGTGCCAGCAGTCCGATGGCGGACAGGGCTTTATTATCGGTCTCCTACGAGCAGTACGTC.

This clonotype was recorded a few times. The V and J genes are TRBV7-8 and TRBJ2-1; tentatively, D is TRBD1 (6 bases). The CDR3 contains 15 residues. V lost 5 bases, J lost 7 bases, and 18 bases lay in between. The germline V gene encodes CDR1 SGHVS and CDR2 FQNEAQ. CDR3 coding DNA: TGTGCCAGCAGCCTAGGGGGATACTTTTCGAATGAGCAGTTCTTC. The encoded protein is CASSLGGYFSNEQFF. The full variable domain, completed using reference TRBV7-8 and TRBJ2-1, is GAGVSQSPRYKVAKRGQDVALRCDPISGHVSLFWYQQALGQGPEFLTYFQNEAQLDKSGLPSDRFFAERPEGSVSTLKIQRTQQEDSAVYLCASSLGGYFSNEQFFGPGTRLTVL.

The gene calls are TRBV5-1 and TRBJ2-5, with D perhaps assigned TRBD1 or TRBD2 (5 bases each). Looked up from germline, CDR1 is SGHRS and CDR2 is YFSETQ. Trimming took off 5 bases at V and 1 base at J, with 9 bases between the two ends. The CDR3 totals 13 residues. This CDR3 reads CASRQDFQETQYF. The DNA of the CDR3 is TGCGCCAGCAGACAGGACTTCCAAGAGACCCAGTACTTC.

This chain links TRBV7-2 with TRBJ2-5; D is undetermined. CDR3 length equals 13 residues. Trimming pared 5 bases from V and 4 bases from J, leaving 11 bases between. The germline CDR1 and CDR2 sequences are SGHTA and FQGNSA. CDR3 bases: TGTGCCAGCAGCCCTAATTTAATAGAGACCCAGTACTTC. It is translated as CASSPNLIETQYF.

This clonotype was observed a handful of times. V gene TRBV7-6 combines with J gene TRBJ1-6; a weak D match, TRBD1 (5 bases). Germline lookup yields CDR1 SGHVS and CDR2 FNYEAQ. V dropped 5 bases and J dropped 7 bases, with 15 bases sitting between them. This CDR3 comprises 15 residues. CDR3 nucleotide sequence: TGTGCCAGCAGCCGTGGGAGAGGGGAAAATTCACCCCTCCACTTT. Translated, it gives CASSRGRGENSPLHF.

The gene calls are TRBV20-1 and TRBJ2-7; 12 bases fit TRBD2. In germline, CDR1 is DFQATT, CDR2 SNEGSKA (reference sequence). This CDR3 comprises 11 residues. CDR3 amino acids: CSAELAGGQHV. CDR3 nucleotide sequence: TGCAGTGCCGAACTAGCGGGGGGACAACACGTC.

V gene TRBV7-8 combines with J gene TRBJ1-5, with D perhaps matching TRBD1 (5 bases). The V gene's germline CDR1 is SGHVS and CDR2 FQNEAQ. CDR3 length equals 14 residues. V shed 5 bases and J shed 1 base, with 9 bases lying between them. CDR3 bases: TGTGCCAGCAGCGGGGGAAGGAGCAATCAGCCCCAGCATTTT. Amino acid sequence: CASSGGRSNQPQHF.

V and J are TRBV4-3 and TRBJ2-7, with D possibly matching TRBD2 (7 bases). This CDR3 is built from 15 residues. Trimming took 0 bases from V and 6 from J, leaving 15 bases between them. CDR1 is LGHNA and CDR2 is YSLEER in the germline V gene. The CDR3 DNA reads TGCGCCAGCAGCCAAGAGGGCCTGAGGGGGGGCGAGCAGTACTTC. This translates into CASSQEGLRGGEQYF.

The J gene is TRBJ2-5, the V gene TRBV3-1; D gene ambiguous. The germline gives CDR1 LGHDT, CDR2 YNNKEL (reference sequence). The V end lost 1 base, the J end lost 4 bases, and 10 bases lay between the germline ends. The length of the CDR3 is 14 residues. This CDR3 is CASSQGMGLETQYF. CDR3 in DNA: TGTGCCAGCAGCCAAGGGATGGGCCTAGAGACCCAGTACTTC.

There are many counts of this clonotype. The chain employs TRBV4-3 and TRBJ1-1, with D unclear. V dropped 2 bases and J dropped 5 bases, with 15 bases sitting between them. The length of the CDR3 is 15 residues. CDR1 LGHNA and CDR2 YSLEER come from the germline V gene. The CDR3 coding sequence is TGCGCCAGCAGCCAAACCCCGGACGGACGGACTGAAGCTTTCTTT. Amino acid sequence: CASSQTPDGRTEAFF.

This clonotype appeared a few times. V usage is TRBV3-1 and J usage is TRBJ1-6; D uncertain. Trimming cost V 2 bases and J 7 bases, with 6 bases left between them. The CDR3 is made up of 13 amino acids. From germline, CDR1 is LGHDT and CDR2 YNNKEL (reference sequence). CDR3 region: CASSQQENSPLHF. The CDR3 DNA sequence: TGTGCCAGCAGCCAACAGGAGAATTCACCCCTCCACTTT. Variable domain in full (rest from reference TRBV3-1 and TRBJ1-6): DTAVSQTPKYLVTQMGNDKSIKCEQNLGHDTMYWYKQDSKKFLKIMFSYNNKELIINETVPNRFSPKSPDKAHLNLHINSLELGDSAVYFCASSQQENSPLHFGNGTRLTVT.

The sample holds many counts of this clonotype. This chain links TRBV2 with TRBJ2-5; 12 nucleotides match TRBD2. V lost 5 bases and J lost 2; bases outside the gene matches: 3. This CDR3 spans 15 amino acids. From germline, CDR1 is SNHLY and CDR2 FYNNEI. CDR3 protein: CASSWTSGVQETQYF. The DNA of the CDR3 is TGTGCCAGCAGTTGGACTAGCGGGGTGCAAGAGACCCAGTACTTC.

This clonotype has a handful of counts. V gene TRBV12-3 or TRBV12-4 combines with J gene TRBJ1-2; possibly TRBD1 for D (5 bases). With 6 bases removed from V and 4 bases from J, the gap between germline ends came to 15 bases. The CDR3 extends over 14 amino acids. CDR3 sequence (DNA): TGTGCCAGCAGCCGCTCAGACAGTTCCTATGGCTACACCTTC. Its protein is CASSRSDSSYGYTF.

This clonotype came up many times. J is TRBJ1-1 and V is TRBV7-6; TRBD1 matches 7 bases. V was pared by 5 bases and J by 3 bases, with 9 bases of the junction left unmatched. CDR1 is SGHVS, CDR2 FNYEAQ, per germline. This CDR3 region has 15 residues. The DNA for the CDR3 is TGTGCCAGCAGCGGAAGACAGGGAAGCGACACTGAAGCTTTCTTT. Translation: CASSGRQGSDTEAFF.

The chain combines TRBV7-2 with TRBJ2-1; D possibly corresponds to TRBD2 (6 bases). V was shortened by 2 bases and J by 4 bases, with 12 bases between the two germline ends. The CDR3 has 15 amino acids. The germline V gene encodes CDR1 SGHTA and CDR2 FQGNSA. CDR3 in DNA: TGTGCCAGCAGCTTAACGGCGGGGAGGTACAATGAGCAGTTCTTC. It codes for CASSLTAGRYNEQFF.

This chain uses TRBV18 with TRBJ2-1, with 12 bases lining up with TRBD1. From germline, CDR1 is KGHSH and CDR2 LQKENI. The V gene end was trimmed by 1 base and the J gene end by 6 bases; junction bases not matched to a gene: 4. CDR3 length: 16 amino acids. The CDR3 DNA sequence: TGTGCCAGCTCACCACGTCCGGGACAGGGGGCCAATGAGCAGTTCTTC. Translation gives CASSPRPGQGANEQFF.